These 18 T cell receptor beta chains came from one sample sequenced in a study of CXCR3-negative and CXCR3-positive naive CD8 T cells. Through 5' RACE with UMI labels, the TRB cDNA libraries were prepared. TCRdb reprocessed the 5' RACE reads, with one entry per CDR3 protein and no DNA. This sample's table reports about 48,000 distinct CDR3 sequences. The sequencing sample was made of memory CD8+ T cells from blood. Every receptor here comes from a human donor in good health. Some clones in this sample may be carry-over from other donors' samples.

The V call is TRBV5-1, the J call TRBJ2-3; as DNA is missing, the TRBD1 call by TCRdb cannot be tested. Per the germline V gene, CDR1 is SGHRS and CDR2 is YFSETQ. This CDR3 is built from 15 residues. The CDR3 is CASSLITGRRDTQYF.

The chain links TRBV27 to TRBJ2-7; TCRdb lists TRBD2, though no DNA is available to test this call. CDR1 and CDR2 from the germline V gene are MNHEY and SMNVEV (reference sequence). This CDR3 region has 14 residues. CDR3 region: CASSILAGGGEQYF.

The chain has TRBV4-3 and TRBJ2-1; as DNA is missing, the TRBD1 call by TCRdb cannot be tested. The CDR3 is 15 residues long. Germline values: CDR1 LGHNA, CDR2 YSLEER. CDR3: CASSQDRETYNEQFF.

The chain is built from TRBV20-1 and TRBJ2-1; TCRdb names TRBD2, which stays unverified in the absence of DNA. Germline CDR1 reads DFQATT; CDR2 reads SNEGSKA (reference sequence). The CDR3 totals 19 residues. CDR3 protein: CSANSPGARMESAYNQQFF.

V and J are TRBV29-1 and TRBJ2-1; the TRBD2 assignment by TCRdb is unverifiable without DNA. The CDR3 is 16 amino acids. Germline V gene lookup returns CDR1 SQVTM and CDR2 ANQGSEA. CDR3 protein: CSVDGLAGSSYNAQLF.

The CDR3 loop is CSARVPEGLTYEQYF. This chain connects TRBV20-1 to TRBJ2-7; there is no DNA to check the TCRdb D call of TRBD1. The CDR3 is made up of 15 amino acids. Per germline, CDR1 DFQATT and CDR2 SNEGSKA (reference sequence).

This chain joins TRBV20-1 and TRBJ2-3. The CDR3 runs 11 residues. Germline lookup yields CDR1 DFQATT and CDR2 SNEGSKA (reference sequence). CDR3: CSASMAYTQYF.

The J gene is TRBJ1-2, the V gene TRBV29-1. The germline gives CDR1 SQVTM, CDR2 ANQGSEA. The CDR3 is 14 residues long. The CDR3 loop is CSHSGGPPNYGYTF.

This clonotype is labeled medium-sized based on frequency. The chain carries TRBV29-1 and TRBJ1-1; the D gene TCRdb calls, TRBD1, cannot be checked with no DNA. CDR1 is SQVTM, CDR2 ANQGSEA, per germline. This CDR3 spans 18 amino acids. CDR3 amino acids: CSVEDSTGVGYRDTEAFF. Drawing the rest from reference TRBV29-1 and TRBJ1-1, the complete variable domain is SAVISQKPSRDICQRGTSLTIQCQVDSQVTMMFWYRQQPGQSLTLIATANQGSEATYESGFVIDKFPISRPNLTFSTLTVSNMSPEDSSIYLCSVEDSTGVGYRDTEAFFGQGTRLTVV.

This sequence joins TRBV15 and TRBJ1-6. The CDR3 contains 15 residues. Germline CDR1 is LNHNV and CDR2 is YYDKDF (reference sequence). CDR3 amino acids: CATSRDGQDNSPLHF.

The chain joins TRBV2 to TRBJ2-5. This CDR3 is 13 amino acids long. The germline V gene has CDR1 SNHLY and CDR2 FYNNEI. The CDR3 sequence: CASSPRVQETQYF. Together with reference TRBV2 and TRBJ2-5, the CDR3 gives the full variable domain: EPEVTQTPSHQVTQMGQEVILRCVPISNHLYFYWYRQILGQKVEFLVSFYNNEISEKSEIFDDQFSVERPDGSNFTLKIRSTKLEDSAMYFCASSPRVQETQYFGPGTRLLVL.

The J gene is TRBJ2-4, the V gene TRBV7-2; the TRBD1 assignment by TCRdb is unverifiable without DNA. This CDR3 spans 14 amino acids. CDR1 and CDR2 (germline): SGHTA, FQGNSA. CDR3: CASSIPTGTNIQYF. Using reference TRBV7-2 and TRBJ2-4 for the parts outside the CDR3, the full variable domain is GAGVSQSPSNKVTEKGKDVELRCDPISGHTALYWYRQSLGQGLEFLIYFQGNSAPDKSGLPSDRFSAERTGGSVSTLTIQRTQQEDSAVYLCASSIPTGTNIQYFGAGTRLSVL.

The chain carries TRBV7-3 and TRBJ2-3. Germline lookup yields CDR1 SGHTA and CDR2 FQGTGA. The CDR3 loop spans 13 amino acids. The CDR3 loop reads CASSTHNTDTQYF.

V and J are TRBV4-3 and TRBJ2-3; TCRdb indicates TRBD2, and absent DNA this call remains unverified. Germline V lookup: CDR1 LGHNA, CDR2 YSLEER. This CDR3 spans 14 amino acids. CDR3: CASSPGLSTDTQYF.

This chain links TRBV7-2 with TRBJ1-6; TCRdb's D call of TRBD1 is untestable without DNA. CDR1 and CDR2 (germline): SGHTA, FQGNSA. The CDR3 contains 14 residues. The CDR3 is CASSHREYNSPLHF.

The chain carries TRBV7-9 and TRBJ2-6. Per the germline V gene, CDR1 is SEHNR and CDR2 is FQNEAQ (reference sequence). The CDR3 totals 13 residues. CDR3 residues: CASRGSGANVLTF.

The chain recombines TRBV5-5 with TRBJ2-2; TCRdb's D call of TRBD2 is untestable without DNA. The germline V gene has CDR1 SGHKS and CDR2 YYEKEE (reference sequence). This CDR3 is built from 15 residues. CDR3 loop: CASSFRETDTGELFF.

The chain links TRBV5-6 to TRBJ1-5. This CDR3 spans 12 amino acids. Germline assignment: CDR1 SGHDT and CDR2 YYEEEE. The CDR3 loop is CASSSNDQPQHF.